This record covers a single T cell receptor (beta chain). The antigen is unknown. This specimen comes from a study of cytomegalovirus exposure and HLA in healthy donors. Study-level results: Near-uniform donor sequencing depth was presumed by presence/absence analyses.

Researchers ran the PCR with 60 Vbeta and 13 Jbeta primers. Profiled with immunoSEQ multiplex PCR; TCRdb holds only in-frame clones, not every one. Of approximately 220,000 clones in the sample, roughly 82% are singletons; the top ten hold roughly 6%. The CDR3 length is 12 residues. Between the trimmed V and J ends, which lost 3 bases and 2 bases, there was a span of 4 bases. Germline lookup yields CDR1 KGHSH and CDR2 LQKENI. The V and J genes are TRBV18 and TRBJ1-2; no clear D gene. The source material was PBMCs. This sequence was found in a man aged 35-49 years in good health and CMV-seropositive. The CDR3 here is CASSPQNYGYTF. CDR3 nucleotides: TGTGCCAGCTCACCTCAGAACTATGGCTACACCTTC.